The 29 T cell receptor beta chains reported below all come from one sample, sequenced in a study of blood T cell repertoires in COVID-19. The protocol was immunoSEQ multiplex PCR, while the TCRdb copy is restricted to in-frame clones and leaves out a portion. The sample lists around 360,000 clones; approximately 89% were seen once. Material for sequencing was peripheral blood. The receptors come from a woman aged 25-40 years with COVID-19, enrolled during active disease.

The V gene is TRBV9, the J gene TRBJ2-5; D uncertain. Looked up from germline, CDR1 is SGDLS and CDR2 is YYNGEE. Trimming left V 1 base short and J 2 bases short, with 9 bases between. The length of the CDR3 is 14 residues. The CDR3 here is CASSVLPVQETQYF. The CDR3, as DNA: TGTGCCAGCAGCGTACTCCCCGTACAAGAGACCCAGTACTTC.

Concerning this clone: This same CDR3 is encoded by further DNA sequences in the sample. The J gene is TRBJ1-1, the V gene TRBV18; the D gene is possibly TRBD1 (5 bases). This CDR3 has 12 residues. Trimming stripped 2 bases from V and 6 bases from J, with 7 bases between. CDR1 is KGHSH and CDR2 is LQKENI in the germline V gene. CDR3 protein: CASSPGGAEAFF. CDR3 DNA sequence: TGTGCCAGCTCACCAGGAGGGGCTGAAGCTTTCTTT.

This chain joins TRBV5-1 and TRBJ2-7, with D perhaps matching TRBD1 (5 bases). This CDR3 region has 12 residues. Germline-derived CDR1 and CDR2 are SGHRS and YFSETQ. The V gene lost 3 bases and the J gene lost 3 bases, with 7 bases spanning the gap. CDR3 bases: TGCGCCAGCAGCTCGGACATCTACGAGCAGTACTTC. This codes for CASSSDIYEQYF. Full variable domain (outside the CDR3, taken from reference TRBV5-1 and TRBJ2-7): KAGVTQTPRYLIKTRGQQVTLSCSPISGHRSVSWYQQTPGQGLQFLFEYFSETQRNKGNFPGRFSGRQFSNSRSEMNVSTLELGDSALYLCASSSDIYEQYFGPGTRLTVT.

V and J are TRBV10-2 and TRBJ2-1, with D unclear. Germline-derived CDR1 and CDR2 are WSHSY and SAAADI. This CDR3 region has 13 residues. V lost 8 bases to trimming and J lost 1 base, with 9 bases between them. CDR3 bases: TGCGCCAGCCGCAGTTTGTCCTACAATGAGCAGTTCTTC. Translating gives CASRSLSYNEQFF.

The chain is built from TRBV5-1 and TRBJ1-2, with TRBD1 identical over 7 bases. After removal of 4 bases from V and 2 bases from J, the junction contained 2 bases not matched to a gene. The CDR3 is 13 amino acids. Per the germline V gene, CDR1 is SGHRS and CDR2 is YFSETQ. CDR3 region: CASSPGQNYGYTF. CDR3 DNA sequence: TGCGCCAGCAGCCCGGGACAGAACTATGGCTACACCTTC.

The V call is TRBV3-1 (or the pseudogene TRBV3-2), the J call TRBJ2-7; D may be TRBD2 (6 bases). CDR3 size: 15 residues. The germline V and J ends were trimmed by 0 bases and 6 bases, with 15 bases remaining between them. The germline CDR1 and CDR2 sequences are LGHDT and YNNKEL (reference sequence). CDR3 nucleotides: TGTGCCAGCAGCCAAGATCCGGAGGGGATGTTCGAGCAGTACTTC. It is translated as CASSQDPEGMFEQYF.

The gene calls are TRBV5-1 and TRBJ1-5, with D perhaps matching TRBD1 (5 bases). The CDR3 has 15 residues. Trimming took 4 bases from V and 3 from J, leaving 14 bases between them. The germline gives CDR1 SGHRS, CDR2 YFSETQ. DNA of the CDR3: TGCGCCAGCAGCCCTGGGAGGGGAGACAATCAGCCCCAGCATTTT. Amino acids: CASSPGRGDNQPQHF.

J is TRBJ1-1 and V is TRBV28; 8 nucleotides line up with TRBD1. The CDR3 consists of 13 residues. V was pared by 6 bases and J by 1 base, with 1 base of the junction left unmatched. Germline CDR1 MDHEN, CDR2 SYDVKM. The CDR3 loop is CASRTGANTEAFF. CDR3 nucleotides: TGTGCCAGCAGGACAGGGGCGAACACTGAAGCTTTCTTT.

There are many counts of this clone. The chain couples TRBV11-2 to TRBJ1-6, with TRBD1 as a possible D gene (6 bases). There are 15 residues in the CDR3. Trimming stripped 5 bases from V and 0 bases from J, with 8 bases between. Germline lookup yields CDR1 SGHAT and CDR2 FQNNGV. CDR3 coding DNA: TGTGCCAGCAGCGTACAGGGCTCCTATAATTCACCCCTCCACTTT. Amino acids: CASSVQGSYNSPLHF.

The rearrangement links TRBV11-2 to TRBJ2-7; D is perhaps TRBD1 (5 bases). The V end was cut by 5 bases, the J end by 0 bases, with 14 bases between. CDR1 and CDR2 from the germline V gene are SGHAT and FQNNGV. The CDR3 totals 15 residues. The CDR3: CASSHRSLSSYEQYF. CDR3 DNA: TGTGCCAGCAGCCACAGGTCCCTAAGCTCCTACGAGCAGTACTTC.

The V and J genes are TRBV30 and TRBJ1-1, with 10 positions matching TRBD1. The CDR3 totals 14 residues. The germline V gene has CDR1 GTSNPN and CDR2 SVGIG (reference sequence). V was pared by 5 bases and J by 4 bases, with 7 bases of the junction left unmatched. CDR3 loop: CAWRSGTGVTEAFF. CDR3 nucleotide sequence: TGTGCCTGGCGTTCCGGGACAGGGGTCACTGAAGCTTTCTTT.

This clone was observed a single time. This sequence joins TRBV5-6 and TRBJ2-3, with a weak D call TRBD1 (6 bases). The CDR3 has 15 residues. Germline values: CDR1 SGHDT, CDR2 YYEEEE. V lost 4 bases and J 0 bases, leaving 12 bases between the germline ends. CDR3 in amino acids: CASSLGTLSTDTQYF. The CDR3 DNA is TGTGCCAGCAGCCTCGGGACATTAAGCACAGATACGCAGTATTTT. Full variable domain (outside the CDR3, taken from reference TRBV5-6 and TRBJ2-3): DAGVTQSPTHLIKTRGQQVTLRCSPKSGHDTVSWYQQALGQGPQFIFQYYEEEERQRGNFPDRFSGHQFPNYSSELNVNALLLGDSALYLCASSLGTLSTDTQYFGPGTRLTVL.

This clone was observed once. The chain carries TRBV19 and TRBJ1-5; D ambiguous. V lost 9 bases to trimming and J lost 8 bases, with 11 bases between them. The CDR3 is 11 amino acids. The germline V gene encodes CDR1 LNHDA and CDR2 SQIVND (reference sequence). In nucleotides, the CDR3 is TGTGCCAGCGGCGGGAGAGAGCCCCAGCATTTT. Translated: CASGGREPQHF. Together with reference TRBV19 and TRBJ1-5, the CDR3 gives the full variable domain: DGGITQSPKYLFRKEGQNVTLSCEQNLNHDAMYWYRQDPGQGLRLIYYSQIVNDFQKGDIAEGYSVSREKKESFPLTVTSAQKNPTAFYLCASGGREPQHFGDGTRLSIL.

The rearrangement links TRBV13 to TRBJ2-7; 7 nucleotides align to TRBD1. The CDR3 covers 15 residues. Germline V CDR1 and CDR2: PRHDT, FYEKMQ (reference sequence). The J segment lost 2 bases and the V segment lost 3 bases, leaving 7 bases of the junction unmatched. The CDR3 loop is CASSLTGYSAYEQYF. The CDR3 region has the DNA TGTGCCAGCAGCTTGACAGGGTATTCAGCCTACGAGCAGTACTTC.

In DNA form, the CDR3 reads TGTGCCAGCAGCGAGGGGGGGACACCTAATTCACCCCTCCACTTT. As protein: CASSEGGTPNSPLHF. The chain joins TRBV9 to TRBJ1-6, with a weak D call TRBD1 (6 bases). This CDR3 region has 15 residues. CDR1 and CDR2 from the germline V gene are SGDLS and YYNGEE. V lost 3 bases and J 6 bases, leaving 13 bases between the germline ends.

The chain employs TRBV6-2 or TRBV6-3 and TRBJ2-3; no definite D call. The V gene's germline CDR1 is MNHEY and CDR2 SVGEGT. Between the trimmed V and J ends, which lost 2 bases and 6 bases, there was a span of 9 bases. The CDR3 spans 13 residues. The CDR3 here is CASSYGPADTQYF. For the CDR3, the DNA is TGTGCCAGCAGTTACGGGCCCGCCGATACGCAGTATTTT.

This clone showed up many times. The chain joins TRBV7-2 to TRBJ2-2; 11 positions agree with TRBD1. This CDR3 is 18 amino acids long. The ends lost 5 bases at V and 6 bases at J; junction bases unmatched: 14. Germline V gene sequence: CDR1 SGHTA, CDR2 FQGNSA. The CDR3 nucleotides are TGTGCCAGCAGCGGGCGGACAGGGGGCATTGTGAATCCCGGGGAGCTGTTTTTT. Translated: CASSGRTGGIVNPGELFF.

The chain recombines TRBV2 with TRBJ2-5; tentatively, D is TRBD2 (7 bases). Germline loops: CDR1 SNHLY, CDR2 FYNNEI. V was cut by 4 bases and J by 7 bases, with 19 bases left in between. The CDR3 consists of 15 residues. The CDR3 spells CASSGGGRRHGTQYF. CDR3 coding DNA: TGTGCCAGCAGTGGGGGGGGCCGAAGGCATGGGACCCAGTACTTC.

This chain uses TRBV15 with TRBJ2-2, with D unclear. Germline CDR1 is LNHNV and CDR2 is YYDKDF (reference sequence). The CDR3 loop spans 15 amino acids. The germline V and J ends were trimmed by 0 bases and 4 bases, with 9 bases remaining between them. The CDR3 region is CATSRDYESTGELFF. The CDR3 DNA follows: TGTGCCACCAGCAGAGATTATGAGAGCACCGGGGAGCTGTTTTTT. Full variable domain (missing parts from reference TRBV15 and TRBJ2-2): DAMVIQNPRYQVTQFGKPVTLSCSQTLNHNVMYWYQQKSSQAPKLLFHYYDKDFNNEADTPDNFQSRRPNTSFCFLDIRSPGLGDTAMYLCATSRDYESTGELFFGEGSRLTVL.

About this clone: This CDR3 is also generated by other DNA sequences in the sample. The chain has TRBV30 and TRBJ2-7; TRBD1 agrees at 9 bases. The J segment lost 4 bases and the V segment lost 4 bases, leaving 5 bases of the junction unmatched. The length of the CDR3 is 13 residues. Germline V lookup: CDR1 GTSNPN, CDR2 SVGIG (reference sequence). The CDR3 sequence: CAWTTGGSYEQYF. The CDR3 DNA reads TGTGCCTGGACTACAGGGGGCAGTTACGAGCAGTACTTC.

The chain has TRBV18 and TRBJ1-2; possible D gene TRBD1, 5 bases. Germline V CDR1 and CDR2: KGHSH, LQKENI. Deletions cut 3 bases from V and 3 bases from J, with 14 bases between. This CDR3 spans 15 amino acids. CDR3 protein: CASSPDFGGDYGYTF. In nucleotides, the CDR3 is TGTGCCAGCTCACCCGACTTCGGGGGGGACTATGGCTACACCTTC.

The chain uses TRBV11-2 and TRBJ1-1; TRBD1 might be the D (5 bases). Germline-derived CDR1 and CDR2 are SGHAT and FQNNGV. This CDR3 region has 12 residues. Trimming pared 5 bases from V and 4 bases from J, leaving 8 bases between. The CDR3 coding sequence is TGTGCCAGCAGCCCGGGGGGCACTGAAGCTTTCTTT. Its protein is CASSPGGTEAFF.

The V gene is TRBV11-1, the J gene TRBJ2-6; D is possibly TRBD1 (6 bases). With 6 bases removed from V and 1 base from J, the gap between germline ends came to 13 bases. The CDR3 extends over 16 amino acids. CDR1 is SGHAT and CDR2 is FQDESV in the germline V gene (reference sequence). In nucleotides, the CDR3 is TGTGCCAGCAGAAACAGGGCGGGTTCTGGGGCCAACGTCCTGACTTTC. Its protein is CASRNRAGSGANVLTF.

The chain links TRBV19 to TRBJ2-1; 8 bases align to TRBD2. The germline V gene encodes CDR1 LNHDA and CDR2 SQIVND (reference sequence). The CDR3 has 15 amino acids. V gave up 7 bases and J gave up 8 bases; unmatched junction bases: 13. Here the CDR3 reads CASNGWGLGLDEQFF. The CDR3 DNA is TGTGCCAGTAATGGCTGGGGACTAGGTCTAGATGAGCAGTTCTTC.

The CDR3 sequence: CSAYREVGRAFF. CDR3 bases: TGCAGCGCCTACCGGGAGGTCGGAAGGGCCTTCTTT. The chain joins TRBV29-1 to TRBJ1-1; D is ambiguous. CDR3 length: 12 residues. V lost 7 bases and J lost 14, with 23 bases in between. Germline V gives CDR1 SQVTM, CDR2 ANQGSEA.

This sequence joins TRBV12-5 and TRBJ2-1, with TRBD2 matching 10 bases. V gave up 0 bases and J gave up 6 bases; unmatched junction bases: 11. CDR1 is LGHNT, CDR2 FRNRAP, per germline. This CDR3 spans 18 amino acids. As DNA, the CDR3 is TGTGCTAGTGGTTTGGTACCGGACGGGCTAGCGGGAGCCAATGAGCAGTTCTTC. Translation gives CASGLVPDGLAGANEQFF.

The rearrangement joins TRBV7-8 to TRBJ2-7, with TRBD2 matching over 12 bases. V trimming: 3 bases; J trimming: 6 bases; junction bases outside the gene matches: 6. Germline V gene sequence: CDR1 SGHVS, CDR2 FQNEAQ. The CDR3 extends over 15 amino acids. The CDR3 region has the DNA TGTGCCAGCAGCTTCCTAGCGGGAGGGCCGGTCGAGCAGTACTTC. Protein product: CASSFLAGGPVEQYF. The variable domain in full, completed from reference TRBV7-8 and TRBJ2-7, reads GAGVSQSPRYKVAKRGQDVALRCDPISGHVSLFWYQQALGQGPEFLTYFQNEAQLDKSGLPSDRFFAERPEGSVSTLKIQRTQQEDSAVYLCASSFLAGGPVEQYFGPGTRLTVT.

The gene calls are TRBV5-4 and TRBJ2-3, with 8 bases matching TRBD2. The J segment lost 2 bases and the V segment lost 1 base, leaving 6 bases of the junction unmatched. CDR1 and CDR2 (germline): SGHNT, YYREEE (reference sequence). This CDR3 is built from 16 residues. The CDR3 protein is CASSLRSGGITDTQYF. Here the CDR3 DNA reads TGTGCCAGCAGCTTGAGGAGCGGGGGAATCACAGATACGCAGTATTTT.

The CDR3 DNA follows: TGTGCCAGTAGTCGGCAGGGGGCTTACGAGCAGTACTTC. This sequence encodes CASSRQGAYEQYF. The rearrangement joins TRBV19 to TRBJ2-7, with 8 bases aligning to TRBD1. There are 13 residues in the CDR3. The germline V gene has CDR1 LNHDA and CDR2 SQIVND (reference sequence). The junction had 4 bases not matched to a gene; V was cut back by 5 bases and J by 4 bases.